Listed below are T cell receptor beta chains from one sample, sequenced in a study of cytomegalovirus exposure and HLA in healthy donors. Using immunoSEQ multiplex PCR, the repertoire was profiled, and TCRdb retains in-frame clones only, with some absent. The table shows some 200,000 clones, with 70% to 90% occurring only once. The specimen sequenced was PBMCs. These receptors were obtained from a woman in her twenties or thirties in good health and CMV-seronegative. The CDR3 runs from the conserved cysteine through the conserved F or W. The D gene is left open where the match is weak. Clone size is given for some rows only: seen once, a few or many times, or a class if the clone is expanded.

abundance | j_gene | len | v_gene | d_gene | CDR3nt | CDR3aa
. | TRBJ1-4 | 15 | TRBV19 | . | TGTGCCAGTAGACCGAACGGGTCCGGAGGTGAAAAACTGTTTTTT | CASRPNGSGGEKLFF
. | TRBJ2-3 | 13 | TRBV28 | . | TGTGCCAGCAGGAACAGGGGCACAGATACGCAGTATTTT | CASRNRGTDTQYF
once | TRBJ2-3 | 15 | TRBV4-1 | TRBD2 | TGCGCCAGCAGCCAAAGCGGGGGGGCCCCAGATACGCAGTATTTT | CASSQSGGAPDTQYF
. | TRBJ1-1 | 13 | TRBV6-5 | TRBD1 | TGTGCCAGCAGCCTCCAGGGGGAGTTTGAAGCTTTCTTT | CASSLQGEFEAFF
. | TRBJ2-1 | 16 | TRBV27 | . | TGTGCCAGCAGTTTAGATTGGCAGGTCGGTTACAATGAGCAGTTCTTC | CASSLDWQVGYNEQFF
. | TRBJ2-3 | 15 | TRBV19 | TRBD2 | TGTGCCAGTAGTATCCGGCGGGGGGGCGGAGATACGCAGTATTTT | CASSIRRGGGDTQYF
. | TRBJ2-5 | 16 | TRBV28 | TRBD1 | TGTGCCAGCAGCTCAAAAAGACAGGGGTGGCAAGAGACCCAGTACTTC | CASSSKRQGWQETQYF
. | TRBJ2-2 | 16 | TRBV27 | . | TGTGCCAGCAACCGGGGGTCCAATAGTAGAACCGGGGAGCTGTTTTTT | CASNRGSNSRTGELFF
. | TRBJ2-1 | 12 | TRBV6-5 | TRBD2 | TGTGCCAGCAGTCGACTAGCGGGAGAGCAGTTCTTC | CASSRLAGEQFF
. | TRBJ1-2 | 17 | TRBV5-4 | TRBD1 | TGTGCCAGCAGCTTGTTTCAGGGGGTCCTTCCTCACTATGGCTACACCTTC | CASSLFQGVLPHYGYTF
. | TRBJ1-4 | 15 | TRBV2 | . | TGTGCCAGCAGTGAAGGGGGGGGCGCGGGAGAAAAACTGTTTTTT | CASSEGGGAGEKLFF
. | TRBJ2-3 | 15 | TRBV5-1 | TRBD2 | TGCGCCAGCAGCTCCACGGGGGGGCCCGCAGATACGCAGTATTTT | CASSSTGGPADTQYF
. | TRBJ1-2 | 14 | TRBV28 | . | TGTGCCAGCAGTACAGGGAGCCCTGGCTATGGCTACACCTTC | CASSTGSPGYGYTF
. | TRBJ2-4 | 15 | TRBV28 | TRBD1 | TGTGCCAGCAGTCCCCAGGGGGCGCCCAAAAACATTCAGTACTTC | CASSPQGAPKNIQYF
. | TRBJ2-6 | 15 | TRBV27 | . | TGTGCCAGCAGCCCCGCAGGGTCTGGGGCCAACGTCCTGACTTTC | CASSPAGSGANVLTF
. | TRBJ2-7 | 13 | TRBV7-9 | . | TGTTCCAGCAGCTTATCAGGGATCTACGAGCAGTACTTC | CSSSLSGIYEQYF
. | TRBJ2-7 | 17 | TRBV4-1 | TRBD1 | TGCGCCAGCAGTTTAACCGGGACAGGGGGCGGTATGTACGAGCAGTACTTC | CASSLTGTGGGMYEQYF
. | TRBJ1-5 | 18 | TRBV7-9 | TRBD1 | TGTGCCAGCAGCGCACTAACCAAAGGGACAGCCGCCAATCAGCCCCAGCATTTT | CASSALTKGTAANQPQHF
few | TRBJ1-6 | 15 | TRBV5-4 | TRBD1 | TGTGCCAGCAGCTTGATAGCAGGGGGTGATTCACCCCTCCACTTT | CASSLIAGGDSPLHF
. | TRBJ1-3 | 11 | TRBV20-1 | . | TGCAGTGCTAGAGACTCGAACACCATATATTTT | CSARDSNTIYF
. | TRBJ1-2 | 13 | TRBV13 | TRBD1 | TGTGCCAGCAGAAGACAGGGGCTAACAGGCTACACCTTC | CASRRQGLTGYTF
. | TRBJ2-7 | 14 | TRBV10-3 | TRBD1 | TGTGCCACCAAGGTCGGGACAGGTAGCTACGAGCAGTACTTC | CATKVGTGSYEQYF
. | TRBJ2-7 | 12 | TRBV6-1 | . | TGTGCCAGCAGTAGACAGCACTACGAGCAGTACTTC | CASSRQHYEQYF
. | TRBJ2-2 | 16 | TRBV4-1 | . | TGCGCCAGCAGCAGCACTCTGAGGGTCTGGACCGGGGAGCTGTTTTTT | CASSSTLRVWTGELFF
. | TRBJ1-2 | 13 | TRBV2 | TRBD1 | TGTGCCAGCCTCCCGAACAGGGGCTATGGCTACACCTTC | CASLPNRGYGYTF
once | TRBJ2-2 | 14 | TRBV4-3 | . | TGCGCCAGCAGCCAAGATAGAGGCACCGGGGAGCTGTTTTTT | CASSQDRGTGELFF
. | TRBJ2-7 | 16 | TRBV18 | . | TGTGCCAGCTCCGCGGGGGCAGGGGGCGAACACTACGAGCAGTACTTC | CASSAGAGGEHYEQYF
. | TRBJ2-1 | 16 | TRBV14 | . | TGTGCCAGCAGCCAATACTTGAACAGCCTATACAATGAGCAGTTCTTC | CASSQYLNSLYNEQFF
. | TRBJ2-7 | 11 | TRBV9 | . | TGTGCCAGCAGCGCAGATTACGAGCAGTACTTC | CASSADYEQYF
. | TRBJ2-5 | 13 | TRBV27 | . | TGTGCCAGCAGATTTAGCGGCTTAGAGACCCAGTACTTC | CASRFSGLETQYF
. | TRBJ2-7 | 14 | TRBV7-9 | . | TGTGCCAGCAGCTCAGGCCAGGGTACGTACGAGCAGTACTTC | CASSSGQGTYEQYF
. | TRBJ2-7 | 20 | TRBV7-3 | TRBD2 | TGTGCCAGCATCCCAAACCAGGGGTATCTAGCGGGAGATCTCCCCTACGAGCAGTACTTC | CASIPNQGYLAGDLPYEQYF
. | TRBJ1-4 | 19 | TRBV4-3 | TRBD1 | TGCGCCAGCAGCCAAGAAGTCCCCGGGACAGTTGCAACTAATGAAAAACTGTTTTTT | CASSQEVPGTVATNEKLFF
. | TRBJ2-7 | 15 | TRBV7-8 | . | TGTGCCAGCAGCCAAGTTTTACGGGATAACCGCGAGCAGTACTTC | CASSQVLRDNREQYF
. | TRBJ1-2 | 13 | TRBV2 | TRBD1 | TGTGCCAGCATGGGACAGGGGGTGAATGGCTACACCTTC | CASMGQGVNGYTF
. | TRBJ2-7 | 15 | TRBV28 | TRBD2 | TGTGCCAGCACCACACAGGGTCGGGAGGGACACGAGCAGTACTTC | CASTTQGREGHEQYF
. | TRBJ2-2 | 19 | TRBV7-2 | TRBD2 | TGTGCCAGCAGCCCCCCCCTAGCGGGGCGGGGAGGTCACACCGGGGAGCTGTTTTTT | CASSPPLAGRGGHTGELFF
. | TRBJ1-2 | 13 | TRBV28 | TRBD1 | TGTGCCAGCACTGCACAGGGGGCGTTTGGCTACACCTTC | CASTAQGAFGYTF
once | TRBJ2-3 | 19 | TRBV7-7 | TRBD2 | TGTGCCAGCAGCTTATCGCCCCAGGGCGGCGGGGGGGCCGCGGATACGCAGTATTTT | CASSLSPQGGGGAADTQYF
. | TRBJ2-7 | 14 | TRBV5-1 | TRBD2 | TGCGCCAGCAAGGTACTAGCGGTAACCTACGGGCAGTACTTC | CASKVLAVTYGQYF
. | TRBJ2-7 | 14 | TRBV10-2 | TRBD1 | TGCGCCAGCGTAGACAGGGGAATCTCCTACGAGCAGTACTTC | CASVDRGISYEQYF
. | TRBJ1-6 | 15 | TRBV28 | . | TGTGCCAGCAGGTTAGCCAGCTCCTATAATTCACCCCTCCACTTT | CASRLASSYNSPLHF
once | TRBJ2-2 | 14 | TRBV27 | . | TGTGCCAGCAGCCGCCCGGGTGGGACCGGGGAGCTGTTTTTT | CASSRPGGTGELFF
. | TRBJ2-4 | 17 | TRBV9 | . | TGTGCCAGCAGCAGGCTGGGTCTTGAGGGAGCCAAAAACATTCAGTACTTC | CASSRLGLEGAKNIQYF
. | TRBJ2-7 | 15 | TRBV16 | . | TGTGCCAGCAGCCAATCGCAGGTGATCTCCTACGAGCAGTACTTC | CASSQSQVISYEQYF
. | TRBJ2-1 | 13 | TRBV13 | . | TGTGCCAGCAGCTTATCCGGGAGAGATGAGCAGTTCTTC | CASSLSGRDEQFF
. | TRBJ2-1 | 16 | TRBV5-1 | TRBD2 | TGCGCCAGCAGCTTGGTTGGGACTAGCGGATACAATGAGCAGTTCTTC | CASSLVGTSGYNEQFF
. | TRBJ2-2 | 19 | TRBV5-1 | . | TGCGCCAGCAGCTGGGTCCTCGGGGTTACGGAGGATTACACCGGGGAGCTGTTTTTT | CASSWVLGVTEDYTGELFF
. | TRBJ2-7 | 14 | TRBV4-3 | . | TGCGCCAGCAGCCAAATTACCAGCTCCTACGAGCAGTACTTC | CASSQITSSYEQYF
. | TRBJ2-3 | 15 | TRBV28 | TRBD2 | TGTGCCAGCAGTTTAGACCTAGCGGGGGGTTATACGCAGTATTTT | CASSLDLAGGYTQYF
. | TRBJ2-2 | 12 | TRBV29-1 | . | TGCAGCGTTGAAAGCCGGGGCGGGGAGCTGTTTTTT | CSVESRGGELFF
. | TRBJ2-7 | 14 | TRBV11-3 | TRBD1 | TGTGCCAGCAGCTTGGGACAGGGCCACCACGAGCAGTACTTC | CASSLGQGHHEQYF
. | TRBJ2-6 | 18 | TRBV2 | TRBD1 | TGTGCCAGCAGTAGGGACAGCGCACTCAACTCTGGGGCCAACGTCCTGACTTTC | CASSRDSALNSGANVLTF
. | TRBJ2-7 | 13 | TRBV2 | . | TGTGCCAGCGGGCCCTCTATTACCCACGAGCAGTACTTC | CASGPSITHEQYF